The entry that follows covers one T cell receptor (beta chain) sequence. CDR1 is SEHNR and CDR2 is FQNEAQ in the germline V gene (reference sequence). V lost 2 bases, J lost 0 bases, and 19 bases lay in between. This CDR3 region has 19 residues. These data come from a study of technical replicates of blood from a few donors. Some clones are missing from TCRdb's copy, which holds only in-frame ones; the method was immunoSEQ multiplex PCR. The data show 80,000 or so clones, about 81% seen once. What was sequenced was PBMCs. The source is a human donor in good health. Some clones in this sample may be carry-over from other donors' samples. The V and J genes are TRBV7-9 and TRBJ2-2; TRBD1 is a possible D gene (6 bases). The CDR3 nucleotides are TGTGCCAGCAGCTTAAGAGGTTTGGGCAGGGGTTCGAACACCGGGGAGCTGTTTTTT. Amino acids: CASSLRGLGRGSNTGELFF.